These 25 T cell receptor beta chains share one sample of origin, sequenced in a study of regulatory T cells in long-lasting Graves disease. Time point in this sample: persistent/refractory GD, antithyroid drugs over 5 years with positive TRAb. PBMC RNA served as the TCR library source. Arm-PCR of CDR3 regions with iRepertoire HTBI primers generated TCR beta libraries. TCRdb redid the calling of the multiplex PCR reads with MiXCR, one entry per CDR3 protein. The profile shows hundreds of thousands of distinct CDR3 sequences, more than 20% of them singletons. The sample here was peripheral blood mononuclear cells (PBMCs), taken when the disease was refractory, from a patient treated with antithyroid drugs. The receptor set was obtained from a female donor with Graves disease.

This clonotype has ten or more counts. The chain couples TRBV28 to TRBJ1-5; a possible D gene is TRBD1 (6 bases). V was clipped by 5 bases and J by 4 bases, with 15 bases between them. CDR1 and CDR2 from the germline V gene are MDHEN and SYDVKM. The CDR3 covers 15 residues. The CDR3 here is CASSGGARGNQPQHF. CDR3 DNA: TGTGCCAGCAGTGGCGGAGCCAGGGGTAATCAGCCCCAGCATTTT. Together with reference TRBV28 and TRBJ1-5, the CDR3 gives the full variable domain: DVKVTQSSRYLVKRTGEKVFLECVQDMDHENMFWYRQDPGLGLRLIYFSYDVKMKEKGDIPEGYSVSREKKERFSLILESASTNQTSMYLCASSGGARGNQPQHFGDGTRLSIL.

This clonotype was recorded at least ten times. V and J are TRBV2 and TRBJ1-5; D remains ambiguous. The CDR3 totals 14 residues. V lost 6 bases and J lost 8, with 17 bases in between. Germline-derived CDR1 and CDR2 are SNHLY and FYNNEI. CDR3: CASSQRKEWEPQHF. The CDR3 DNA reads as TGTGCCAGCAGCCAGCGTAAAGAGTGGGAGCCCCAGCATTTT.

This clonotype was counted only a few times. This rearrangement joins TRBV5-1 to TRBJ2-7; perhaps TRBD1 as D (6 bases). CDR1 is SGHRS and CDR2 is YFSETQ in the germline V gene. V lost 0 bases, J lost 1 base, and 14 bases lay in between. The CDR3 spans 16 residues. The CDR3 protein is CASSLAGQGLSYEQYF. The CDR3 DNA sequence: TGCGCCAGCAGCTTGGCGGGACAAGGTCTATCCTACGAGCAGTACTTC.

This clonotype showed up many times. The chain employs TRBV7-2 and TRBJ2-2, with TRBD2 matching over 8 bases. With V trimmed by 4 bases and J by 3 bases, 7 bases remained unmatched. The germline V gene encodes CDR1 SGHTA and CDR2 FQGNSA. The CDR3 is 16 residues long. CDR3 sequence (DNA): TGTGCCAGCAGCTCACTACTAGCGGATCACACCGGGGAGCTGTTTTTT. The encoded protein is CASSSLLADHTGELFF. Variable domain in full (rest from reference TRBV7-2 and TRBJ2-2): GAGVSQSPSNKVTEKGKDVELRCDPISGHTALYWYRQSLGQGLEFLIYFQGNSAPDKSGLPSDRFSAERTGGSVSTLTIQRTQQEDSAVYLCASSSLLADHTGELFFGEGSRLTVL.

This clonotype was seen ten or more times. The chain links TRBV27 to TRBJ1-1, with TRBD1 as a possible D gene (5 bases). The CDR3 contains 13 residues. V was shortened by 4 bases and J by 0 bases, with 6 bases between the two germline ends. Germline CDR1 reads MNHEY; CDR2 reads SMNVEV (reference sequence). CDR3 amino acids: CASSWGLNTEAFF. DNA of the CDR3: TGTGCCAGCAGTTGGGGACTGAACACTGAAGCTTTCTTT.

This chain uses TRBV15 with TRBJ2-1; weak D call: TRBD2 (6 bases). Germline CDR1 LNHNV, CDR2 YYDKDF (reference sequence). V was pared by 5 bases and J by 5 bases, with 16 bases between. The CDR3 contains 15 residues. The CDR3 DNA sequence: TGTGCCACCAGCGGAGGGGCGGGATTTAACAATGAGCAGTTCTTC. Protein: CATSGGAGFNNEQFF.

This rearrangement joins TRBV20-1 to TRBJ2-7; 8 nucleotides line up with TRBD2. CDR1 DFQATT and CDR2 SNEGSKA come from the germline V gene (reference sequence). The CDR3 totals 17 residues. The V segment lost 1 base and the J segment 2 bases; nucleotides outside the gene matches: 13. DNA of the CDR3: TGCAGTGCTAGAGTGATTAAGGCGGGGGGAGCCGCCTACGAGCAGTACTTC. Its protein is CSARVIKAGGAAYEQYF.

The CDR3 sequence is CASSPRRGLYNEQFF. CDR3 in DNA: TGTGCCAGCAGCCCCCGGCGGGGGCTATACAATGAGCAGTTCTTC. V and J are TRBV7-3 and TRBJ2-1; D might be TRBD2 (7 bases). Germline V gene lookup returns CDR1 SGHTA and CDR2 FQGTGA. Trimming took off 5 bases at V and 4 bases at J, with 15 bases between the two ends. The CDR3 is 15 residues long.

The chain recombines TRBV19 with TRBJ2-7, with D perhaps matching TRBD1 (6 bases). From germline, CDR1 is LNHDA and CDR2 SQIVND (reference sequence). The ends were cut back, 5 bases at V and 5 bases at J, with 16 bases in the middle. The CDR3 consists of 14 residues. Here the CDR3 DNA reads TGTGCCAGTAGTGGGGGCAGGGCGTACAACGAGCAGTACTTC. Protein sequence: CASSGGRAYNEQYF.

This chain connects TRBV6-1 to TRBJ2-7; 8 positions match TRBD1. The CDR3 loop spans 15 amino acids. From germline, CDR1 is MNHNS and CDR2 SASEGT. The V gene end was trimmed by 5 bases and the J gene end by 4 bases; junction bases not matched to a gene: 10. CDR3 region: CASSTGTGGGYEQYF. CDR3 bases: TGTGCCAGCAGTACCGGGACAGGAGGGGGGTACGAGCAGTACTTC.

This clonotype was observed at least ten times. This chain connects TRBV12-3 or TRBV12-4 to TRBJ1-5; TRBD1 matches 10 bases. The CDR3 is made up of 15 amino acids. V lost 3 bases to trimming and J lost 3 bases; unmatched junction nucleotides: 2. CDR3 bases: TGTGCCAGCAGTTTTGGGACAGGGGACAATCAGCCCCAGCATTTT. Its translation is CASSFGTGDNQPQHF.

V and J are TRBV7-9 and TRBJ1-1, with unresolved D. Deletions cut 4 bases from V and 5 bases from J, with 17 bases between. The CDR3 covers 15 residues. CDR1 and CDR2 from the germline V gene are SEHNR and FQNEAQ (reference sequence). CDR3: CASSSRTTLGTEAFF. CDR3 nucleotides: TGTGCCAGCAGCTCCAGGACCACTCTAGGGACTGAAGCTTTCTTT.

Only a few counts were recorded for this clonotype. V and J are TRBV15 and TRBJ2-5, with 12 bases identical to TRBD1. Germline V gene lookup returns CDR1 LNHNV and CDR2 YYDKDF (reference sequence). The CDR3 is 16 amino acids. V lost 3 bases to trimming and J lost 5 bases; unmatched junction nucleotides: 7. This CDR3 is CATSRARDRGLETQYF. The CDR3 DNA follows: TGTGCCACCAGCAGGGCCCGGGACAGGGGGCTGGAGACCCAGTACTTC.

This clonotype showed up just a few times. This chain uses TRBV20-1 with TRBJ1-1; D gene ambiguous. V lost 3 bases, J lost 0 bases, and 11 bases lay in between. Germline values: CDR1 DFQATT, CDR2 SNEGSKA (reference sequence). There are 14 residues in the CDR3. The CDR3 DNA is TGCAGTGCTAGGTTTTTGGCTGTGAACACTGAAGCTTTCTTT. It codes for CSARFLAVNTEAFF.

This clonotype showed up many times. This rearrangement joins TRBV20-1 to TRBJ1-1, with 9 nucleotides matching TRBD1. The CDR3 sequence is 11 residues long. V was clipped by 5 bases and J by 11 bases; unmatched bases: 6. Germline values: CDR1 DFQATT, CDR2 SNEGSKA (reference sequence). The CDR3 DNA sequence: TGCAGTGCTGGACAGGGGCTGAAGGCTTTCTTT. Amino acid sequence: CSAGQGLKAFF.

V is TRBV4-1 and J is TRBJ1-2; D gene ambiguous. Trimming stripped 2 bases from V and 2 bases from J, with 15 bases between. Per the germline V gene, CDR1 is MGHRA and CDR2 is YSYEKL. The CDR3 totals 16 residues. The CDR3, as DNA: TGCGCCAGCAGCCAATTATTCAGCAGAACCAACTATGGCTACACCTTC. Translated, it gives CASSQLFSRTNYGYTF.

This chain connects TRBV6-5 to TRBJ2-7; 7 nucleotides match TRBD1. The J segment lost 3 bases and the V segment lost 6 bases, leaving 8 bases of the junction unmatched. Germline V gene data show CDR1 as MNHEY and CDR2 as SVGAGI. This CDR3 is built from 14 residues. CDR3 sequence reads: CASSYRDSYYEQYF. CDR3 DNA: TGTGCCAGCAGCTACCGGGACAGTTACTACGAGCAGTACTTC.

A note on this clonotype: A read error may produce the germline difference seen at one junction end. The rearrangement joins TRBV28 to TRBJ2-7, with 11 bases fitting TRBD1. The CDR3 has 14 amino acids. In germline, CDR1 is MDHEN, CDR2 SYDVKM. Written as DNA, the CDR3 is TGTGCCAGCAGGGACAGGGGGCGGCCCTACGGGCAGTACTTC. Translated, it gives CASRDRGRPYGQYF.

This clonotype was picked up a small number of times. This chain joins TRBV29-1 and TRBJ2-7; D uncertain. Trimming removed 5 bases from V and 3 bases from J, with 8 bases in between. The CDR3 is 11 residues long. Germline V gene data show CDR1 as SQVTM and CDR2 as ANQGSEA. For the CDR3, the DNA is TGCAGCGTTTCCCAAAGCTACGAGCAGTACTTC. Translation gives CSVSQSYEQYF.

This clonotype turned up a few times. The chain carries TRBV20-1 and TRBJ1-1; D might be TRBD1 (6 bases). Per the germline V gene, CDR1 is DFQATT and CDR2 is SNEGSKA (reference sequence). Trimming removed 6 bases at V and 1 base at J, with 12 bases between. The CDR3 runs 13 residues. The CDR3 nucleotides are TGCAGTGCGCCAGCGACAGGGAACACTGAAGCTTTCTTT. Translated: CSAPATGNTEAFF.

The sample holds many counts of this clonotype. The V call is TRBV28, the J call TRBJ2-5, with 7 bases aligning to TRBD1. Germline values: CDR1 MDHEN, CDR2 SYDVKM. This CDR3 is built from 13 residues. The J segment lost 5 bases and the V segment lost 5 bases, leaving 5 bases of the junction unmatched. In nucleotides, the CDR3 is TGTGCCAGCAGTCTTGACAGGGAGGAGACCCAGTACTTC. It is translated as CASSLDREETQYF.

This chain links TRBV5-5 with TRBJ1-6; a weak D match, TRBD1 (5 bases). The germline V and J ends were trimmed by 5 bases and 9 bases, with 15 bases remaining between them. Germline V gene lookup returns CDR1 SGHKS and CDR2 YYEKEE (reference sequence). There are 14 residues in the CDR3. CDR3 region: CASRGGELGSPLHF. In DNA form, the CDR3 reads TGTGCCAGCAGAGGAGGGGAATTGGGTTCACCCCTCCACTTT.

This clonotype was detected a few times. The chain is built from TRBV3-1 and TRBJ1-1; TRBD1 is a possible D gene (5 bases). The CDR3 spans 14 residues. Deletions cut 8 bases from V and 1 base from J, with 14 bases between. Germline values: CDR1 LGHDT, CDR2 YNNKEL (reference sequence). The CDR3 bases are TGTGCCAGCCGGGAGGAGGGACCGAACACTGAAGCTTTCTTT. Its translation: CASREEGPNTEAFF.

Notes on this clonotype: Mismatch with germline at one junction end may stem from a read error. V gene TRBV25-1 combines with J gene TRBJ1-1; possible D gene TRBD1, 5 bases. The germline gives CDR1 MGHDK, CDR2 SYGVNS. The CDR3 has 12 residues. The CDR3 DNA reads as TGTGCCAGCAGATGGGACGGACCAACAGCTCTCTTT. Its translation is CASRWDGPTALF.

The chain carries TRBV27 and TRBJ2-7, with D possibly matching TRBD2 (6 bases). The CDR3 has 15 amino acids. The V gene's germline CDR1 is MNHEY and CDR2 SMNVEV (reference sequence). V dropped 4 bases and J dropped 0 bases, with 13 bases sitting between them. CDR3 nucleotides: TGTGCCAGCAGTTCGGGGGAGGCCGTCTCCTACGAGCAGTACTTC. Its protein is CASSSGEAVSYEQYF.